Below, 14 T cell receptor beta chains from the same sample are listed, as sequenced in a study of T cell repertoires in cytomegalovirus infection. TCRdb reprocessed the reads via MiXCR and lists one record per CDR3 protein. The sample includes some 450,000 distinct CDR3 sequences, 30% to 40% of them seen just once. The sample was PBMCs. The receptor set was obtained from a human donor in good health (CMV status not recorded). Some clones in this sample may be carry-over from other donors' samples.

The table lists this clonotype with many counts. V gene TRBV7-2 combines with J gene TRBJ2-2; D ambiguous. Germline values: CDR1 SGHTA, CDR2 FQGNSA. The CDR3 contains 15 residues. V was shortened by 3 bases and J by 2 bases, with 10 bases between the two germline ends. The CDR3 DNA reads as TGTGCCAGCAGCTTCCGACCCCCAAACACCGGGGAGCTGTTTTTT. Translated: CASSFRPPNTGELFF.

The V and J genes are TRBV4-1 and TRBJ1-6, with D uncertain. V was shortened by 0 bases and J by 7 bases, with 13 bases between the two germline ends. CDR1 MGHRA and CDR2 YSYEKL come from the germline V gene. The CDR3 contains 16 residues. CDR3 in DNA: TGCGCCAGCAGCCAAGATATGGGCAGCCCAAATTCACCCCTCCACTTT. It is translated as CASSQDMGSPNSPLHF.

This chain links TRBV7-8 with TRBJ1-5, with a weak D call TRBD1 (5 bases). Trimming took off 4 bases at V and 6 bases at J, with 13 bases between the two ends. The CDR3 is made up of 14 amino acids. Looked up from germline, CDR1 is SGHVS and CDR2 is FQNEAQ. The CDR3 spells CASSSGHEGQPQHF. CDR3 in DNA: TGTGCCAGCAGCTCTGGACACGAGGGTCAGCCCCAGCATTTT.

This sequence joins TRBV27 and TRBJ2-7, with TRBD2 as a possible D gene (5 bases). Germline V gene lookup returns CDR1 MNHEY and CDR2 SMNVEV (reference sequence). Deletions cut 4 bases from V and 4 bases from J, with 20 bases between. This CDR3 has 16 amino acids. The CDR3 DNA sequence: TGTGCCAGCAGTTACCGGACTCCCGGCCCCCCTTACGAGCAGTACTTC. Amino acids: CASSYRTPGPPYEQYF.

In regard to this clonotype: This may come from a read error, since a much larger clone is one base off. As DNA, the CDR3 is TGCGCCAGCAGCCTGGGGACGGATGGGACTGAAGCTTTCTTT. This gives the protein CASSLGTDGTEAFF. The rearrangement uses TRBV4-3 and TRBJ1-1; tentatively, D is TRBD1 (5 bases). CDR1 is LGHNA and CDR2 is YSLEER in the germline V gene. The CDR3 loop spans 14 amino acids. Trimming removed 4 bases at V and 5 bases at J, with 14 bases between.

The chain uses TRBV20-1 and TRBJ1-1; 8 bases line up with TRBD1. Germline V gives CDR1 DFQATT, CDR2 SNEGSKA (reference sequence). The length of the CDR3 is 15 residues. The V segment lost 6 bases and the J segment 3 bases; nucleotides outside the gene matches: 12. The CDR3 protein is CSAKPGQAVYTEAFF. The CDR3 DNA sequence: TGCAGTGCGAAGCCGGGACAGGCAGTCTACACTGAAGCTTTCTTT.

This chain links TRBV2 with TRBJ2-1; 14 positions agree with TRBD2. V was pared by 1 base and J by 9 bases, with 5 bases of the junction left unmatched. The germline V gene has CDR1 SNHLY and CDR2 FYNNEI. The CDR3 spans 16 residues. DNA of the CDR3: TGTGCCAGCAGTGAAGGGTTGACTAGCGGGGGGGCTGAGCAGTTCTTC. This codes for CASSEGLTSGGAEQFF.

This clonotype was found a few times. This chain links TRBV2 with TRBJ1-2; D call uncertain. This CDR3 spans 17 amino acids. V shed 4 bases and J shed 7 bases, with 25 bases lying between them. The V gene's germline CDR1 is SNHLY and CDR2 FYNNEI. The CDR3 DNA is TGTGCCAGCAGTGTACTTTACCGGGCCTTTATGAGGTCTGGCTACACCTTC. This sequence encodes CASSVLYRAFMRSGYTF.

This clonotype was detected many times. V is TRBV7-2 and J is TRBJ2-2, with a weak D call TRBD1 (6 bases). V was pared by 3 bases and J by 1 base, with 12 bases between. Germline CDR1 and CDR2: SGHTA and FQGNSA. The CDR3 is made up of 16 amino acids. The CDR3 region has the DNA TGTGCCAGCAGCTTTCCCGCGACAGGGAACACCGGGGAGCTGTTTTTT. Translated: CASSFPATGNTGELFF.

This clonotype was detected only a few times. The chain has TRBV18 and TRBJ1-1; 9 nucleotides align to TRBD1. The CDR3 is made up of 16 amino acids. After removal of 3 bases from V and 1 base from J, the junction contained 6 bases not matched to a gene. Germline CDR1 is KGHSH and CDR2 is LQKENI. Here the CDR3 reads CASSPLGQGANTEAFF. The CDR3, as DNA: TGTGCCAGCTCACCGCTGGGACAGGGAGCGAACACTGAAGCTTTCTTT.

This clonotype has more than one count but fewer than ten. V and J are TRBV7-3 and TRBJ2-5, with a possible D match to TRBD2 (5 bases). The CDR3 runs 16 residues. V lost 5 bases to trimming and J lost 5 bases, with 21 bases between them. CDR1 and CDR2 from the germline V gene are SGHTA and FQGTGA. The CDR3 protein is CASSPFPGSSGETQYF. DNA for the CDR3: TGTGCCAGCAGCCCCTTCCCCGGTTCCTCGGGGGAGACCCAGTACTTC.

V gene TRBV19 combines with J gene TRBJ1-2, with TRBD1 matching 9 bases. The CDR3 has 15 amino acids. From germline, CDR1 is LNHDA and CDR2 SQIVND (reference sequence). After removal of 4 bases from V and 6 bases from J, the junction contained 9 bases not matched to a gene. Here the CDR3 DNA reads TGTGCCAGTAGTAACATCGGGACAGGGAATAATGGCTACACCTTC. It codes for CASSNIGTGNNGYTF.

In this sample, this clonotype turned up many times. The rearrangement joins TRBV7-8 to TRBJ2-7; 8 bases map to TRBD2. The V segment lost 1 base and the J segment 0 bases; nucleotides outside the gene matches: 8. CDR3 length: 17 amino acids. Germline CDR1 SGHVS, CDR2 FQNEAQ. The CDR3 is CASSLEIIAGSSYEQYF. In DNA, the CDR3 is TGTGCCAGCAGCTTAGAAATAATAGCGGGGAGCTCCTACGAGCAGTACTTC.

This clonotype has more than one count but fewer than ten. The V and J genes are TRBV28 and TRBJ2-5, with TRBD1 matching 8 bases. Germline CDR1 and CDR2: MDHEN and SYDVKM. Unmatched junction bases numbered 10, after V lost 6 bases and J lost 4 bases. The CDR3 is made up of 15 amino acids. CDR3 DNA sequence: TGTGCCAGCAGCCTAGGACAGGGTCGGGGAGAGACCCAGTACTTC. Translation gives CASSLGQGRGETQYF.